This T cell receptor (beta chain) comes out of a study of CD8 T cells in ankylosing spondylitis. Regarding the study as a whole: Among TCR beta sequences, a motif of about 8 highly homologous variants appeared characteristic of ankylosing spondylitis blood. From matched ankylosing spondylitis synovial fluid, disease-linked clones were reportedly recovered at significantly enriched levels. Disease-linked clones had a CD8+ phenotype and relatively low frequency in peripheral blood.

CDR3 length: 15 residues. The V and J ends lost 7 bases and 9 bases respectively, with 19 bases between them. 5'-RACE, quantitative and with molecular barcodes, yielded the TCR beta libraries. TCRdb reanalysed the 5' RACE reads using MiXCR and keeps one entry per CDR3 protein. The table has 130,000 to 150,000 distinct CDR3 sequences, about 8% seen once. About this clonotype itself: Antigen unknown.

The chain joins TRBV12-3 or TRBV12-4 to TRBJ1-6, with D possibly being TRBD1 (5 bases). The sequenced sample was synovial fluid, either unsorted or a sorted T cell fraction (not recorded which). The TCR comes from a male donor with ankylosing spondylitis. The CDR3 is CASTTGGSVGSPLHF. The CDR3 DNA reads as TGTGCCAGCACCACCGGGGGATCGGTGGGTTCACCCCTCCACTTT.